One sample yielded the 21 T cell receptor beta chains listed below, sequenced in a study of response to subunit inactivated influenza vaccine. TCRdb processed the RT-PCR reads anew with MiXCR; each CDR3 protein has one entry. The sample contains over 150,000 distinct CDR3 sequences, about a tenth of which appear only once. The specimen comprised non-naive T cells sorted from PBMCs, sampled on the day of vaccination. The receptors stem from a man aged 45-65 years who received an inactivated influenza vaccine.

J is TRBJ2-6 and V is TRBV6-2 or TRBV6-3; D is undetermined. Per germline, CDR1 MNHEY and CDR2 SVGEGT. Trimming took off 2 bases at V and 4 bases at J, with 9 bases between the two ends. This CDR3 has 15 amino acids. The chain's CDR3 is CASSYQAEGANVLTF. The CDR3 bases are TGTGCCAGCAGTTACCAGGCTGAAGGGGCCAACGTCCTGACTTTC.

V and J are TRBV7-6 and TRBJ2-5, with TRBD2 as a possible D gene (5 bases). Germline-derived CDR1 and CDR2 are SGHVS and FNYEAQ. V was cut by 0 bases and J by 9 bases, with 17 bases left in between. This CDR3 has 15 amino acids. The CDR3 nucleotides read TGTGCCAGCAGCTTAGCGTTGGAGGCAACATTTCCCCAGTACTTC. Protein sequence: CASSLALEATFPQYF. The full variable domain, its missing parts supplied by reference TRBV7-6 and TRBJ2-5, is GAGVSQSPRYKVTKRGQDVALRCDPISGHVSLYWYRQALGQGPEFLTYFNYEAQQDKSGLPNDRFSAERPEGSISTLTIQRTEQRDSAMYRCASSLALEATFPQYFGPGTRLLVL.

This clonotype was observed a handful of times. This chain joins TRBV7-2 and TRBJ2-2, with 7 bases identical to TRBD1. The CDR3 totals 15 residues. Per the germline V gene, CDR1 is SGHTA and CDR2 is FQGNSA. Unmatched junction bases numbered 2, after V lost 3 bases and J lost 1 base. The CDR3 DNA follows: TGTGCCAGCAGCTTCCACAGGGGGAACACCGGGGAGCTGTTTTTT. Protein product: CASSFHRGNTGELFF. Full variable domain (remainder filled in from reference TRBV7-2 and TRBJ2-2): GAGVSQSPSNKVTEKGKDVELRCDPISGHTALYWYRQSLGQGLEFLIYFQGNSAPDKSGLPSDRFSAERTGGSVSTLTIQRTQQEDSAVYLCASSFHRGNTGELFFGEGSRLTVL.

The chain joins TRBV12-3 or TRBV12-4 to TRBJ1-5, with 11 bases fitting TRBD1. The CDR3 has 14 residues. Unmatched junction bases numbered 4, after V lost 5 bases and J lost 7 bases. CDR3 sequence (DNA): TGTGCCAGCAGTCGGACAGGGGGCAGCCAGCCCCAGCATTTT. Its translation: CASSRTGGSQPQHF.

This clonotype was seen at least ten times. The CDR3 sequence is CASSPPGLGASDEQFF. Here the CDR3 DNA reads TGTGCCAGCTCACCACCGGGTCTGGGAGCTTCCGATGAGCAGTTCTTC. The V call is TRBV18, the J call TRBJ2-1; D might be TRBD2 (5 bases). The germline V gene encodes CDR1 KGHSH and CDR2 LQKENI. The CDR3 runs 16 residues. V was cut by 0 bases and J by 8 bases, with 17 bases left in between.

Only a few counts were recorded for this clonotype. The chain joins TRBV27 to TRBJ1-2, with D uncertain. Germline assignment: CDR1 MNHEY and CDR2 SMNVEV (reference sequence). This CDR3 is built from 13 residues. Trimming took off 3 bases at V and 8 bases at J, with 13 bases between the two ends. CDR3 DNA sequence: TGTGCCAGCAGTTTGGGTGCTAAGGGAGGCTACACCTTC. Translation: CASSLGAKGGYTF.

This clonotype was counted many times. The J gene is TRBJ2-7, the V gene TRBV6-1; TRBD1 aligns across 8 bases. This CDR3 contains 13 residues. Germline CDR1 MNHNS, CDR2 SASEGT. After removal of 7 bases from V and 6 bases from J, the junction contained 8 bases not matched to a gene. The CDR3 coding sequence is TGTGCCAGCAAAAGGGACAGGCGGGGCGAGCAGTACTTC. This codes for CASKRDRRGEQYF.

This clonotype has only a few counts. J is TRBJ2-3 and V is TRBV24-1; 9 nucleotides match TRBD2. Unmatched junction bases numbered 10, after V lost 4 bases and J lost 0 bases. Per the germline V gene, CDR1 is KGHDR and CDR2 is SFDVKD. This CDR3 region has 18 residues. This CDR3 reads CATSDPTSGALSTDTQYF. Here the CDR3 DNA reads TGTGCCACCAGTGACCCGACTAGCGGAGCCCTTAGCACAGATACGCAGTATTTT.

This clonotype was recorded many times. The rearrangement uses TRBV4-3 and TRBJ2-7, with 7 bases matching TRBD1. V shed 4 bases, J shed 3 bases, and the junction held 6 bases outside the gene matches. Germline V gene data show CDR1 as LGHNA and CDR2 as YSLEER. This CDR3 is 14 amino acids long. The chain's CDR3 is CASSRDRTNYEQYF. The DNA for the CDR3 is TGCGCCAGCAGCCGGGACAGAACTAACTACGAGCAGTACTTC.

This clonotype was seen many times. This chain uses TRBV20-1 with TRBJ2-7; 8 nucleotides align to TRBD2. The CDR3 totals 13 residues. V shed 3 bases and J 3 bases; nucleotides not matched to a gene: 4. Looked up from germline, CDR1 is DFQATT and CDR2 is SNEGSKA (reference sequence). Here the CDR3 DNA reads TGCAGTGCTAGGATGACTAGCGACTACGAGCAGTACTTC. This encodes CSARMTSDYEQYF.

The rearrangement links TRBV6-2 or TRBV6-3 to TRBJ2-2, with 8 positions matching TRBD2. V shed 6 bases, J shed 1 base, and the junction held 7 bases outside the gene matches. The CDR3 is 16 residues long. In germline, CDR1 is MNHEY, CDR2 SVGEGT. In nucleotides, the CDR3 is TGTGCCAGCAGCATTTCTAGCGGGCAGAACACCGGGGAGCTGTTTTTT. Translation gives CASSISSGQNTGELFF.

The chain has TRBV7-9 and TRBJ2-1, with D perhaps TRBD2 (6 bases). The CDR3 runs 17 residues. Trimming took off 5 bases at V and 0 bases at J, with 17 bases between the two ends. Per the germline V gene, CDR1 is SEHNR and CDR2 is FQNEAQ (reference sequence). CDR3 DNA: TGTGCCAGCAGCGGTGCCCGGGACTCAAGCTCCTACAATGAGCAGTTCTTC. Its translation: CASSGARDSSSYNEQFF.

A few counts support this clonotype. The chain links TRBV7-8 to TRBJ2-7; D is undetermined. Germline lookup yields CDR1 SGHVS and CDR2 FQNEAQ. The germline V and J ends were trimmed by 5 bases and 6 bases, with 11 bases remaining between them. This CDR3 has 12 amino acids. The CDR3 DNA reads TGTGCCAGCAGCCCTACCTGGAGCGAGCAGTACTTC. It translates to CASSPTWSEQYF.

DNA for the CDR3: TGCAGTGCTAGAGATACAGGGGGCCAGAGCACAGATACGCAGTATTTT. Its translation: CSARDTGGQSTDTQYF. J is TRBJ2-3 and V is TRBV20-1; 9 positions match TRBD1. Germline CDR1 reads DFQATT; CDR2 reads SNEGSKA (reference sequence). The ends lost 0 bases at V and 0 bases at J; junction bases unmatched: 4. The CDR3 is 16 residues long.

This clonotype was picked up a small number of times. This chain connects TRBV30 to TRBJ2-5, with D possibly called TRBD1 or TRBD2 (7 bases each). Germline V lookup: CDR1 GTSNPN, CDR2 SVGIG (reference sequence). The CDR3 is made up of 14 amino acids. V dropped 5 bases and J dropped 2 bases, with 15 bases sitting between them. As DNA, the CDR3 is TGTGCCTGGGGCAGGGGGGGGAGACAAGAGACCCAGTACTTC. Translation: CAWGRGGRQETQYF. Using reference TRBV30 and TRBJ2-5 for the parts outside the CDR3, the full variable domain is SQTIHQWPATLVQPVGSPLSLECTVEGTSNPNLYWYRQAAGRGLQLLFYSVGIGQISSEVPQNLSASRPQDRQFILSSKKLLLSDSGFYLCAWGRGGRQETQYFGPGTRLLVL.

The chain joins TRBV5-1 to TRBJ2-5; 12 bases line up with TRBD1. V lost 3 bases and J lost 4; bases outside the gene matches: 7. The CDR3 loop spans 16 amino acids. The germline V gene encodes CDR1 SGHRS and CDR2 YFSETQ. CDR3 protein: CASSWGTGGSLETQYF. CDR3 DNA sequence: TGCGCCAGCAGCTGGGGGACAGGGGGCTCTTTAGAGACCCAGTACTTC. Drawing the rest from reference TRBV5-1 and TRBJ2-5, the complete variable domain is KAGVTQTPRYLIKTRGQQVTLSCSPISGHRSVSWYQQTPGQGLQFLFEYFSETQRNKGNFPGRFSGRQFSNSRSEMNVSTLELGDSALYLCASSWGTGGSLETQYFGPGTRLLVL.

This clonotype was picked up a small number of times. This chain connects TRBV6-5 to TRBJ1-1; 7 bases align to TRBD1. The J segment lost 0 bases and the V segment lost 3 bases, leaving 4 bases of the junction unmatched. CDR3 size: 15 residues. The germline gives CDR1 MNHEY, CDR2 SVGAGI. The CDR3 reads CASSYGTGVNTEAFF. In DNA, the CDR3 is TGTGCCAGCAGTTATGGCACAGGGGTGAACACTGAAGCTTTCTTT.

V gene TRBV18 combines with J gene TRBJ2-3; D gene unclear. Trimming removed 3 bases at V and 4 bases at J, with 11 bases between. In germline, CDR1 is KGHSH, CDR2 LQKENI. There are 14 residues in the CDR3. The CDR3, as DNA: TGTGCCAGCTCACCTACTGACAAACCAGATACGCAGTATTTT. Protein sequence: CASSPTDKPDTQYF.

The V gene is TRBV3-1, the J gene TRBJ1-6, with D hard to call. The CDR3 is made up of 15 amino acids. Germline V lookup: CDR1 LGHDT, CDR2 YNNKEL (reference sequence). The ends were cut back, 0 bases at V and 10 bases at J, with 13 bases in the middle. DNA of the CDR3: TGTGCCAGCAGCCAAGACGCAGGATCTCGATCACCCCTCCACTTT. This translates into CASSQDAGSRSPLHF.

The chain uses TRBV28 and TRBJ2-3; 9 nucleotides agree with TRBD1. J was trimmed by 4 bases and V by 8 bases; bases with no gene match: 1. The CDR3 sequence is 12 residues long. Looked up from germline, CDR1 is MDHEN and CDR2 is SYDVKM. The CDR3 bases are TGTGCCAGCGGGACAGGGCCAGATACGCAGTATTTT. It specifies CASGTGPDTQYF.

This chain uses TRBV20-1 with TRBJ2-6; TRBD1 matches at 7 bases. CDR1 is DFQATT, CDR2 SNEGSKA, per germline (reference sequence). J was trimmed by 0 bases and V by 2 bases; bases with no gene match: 7. This CDR3 has 17 residues. The CDR3 DNA is TGCAGTGCTAGACGTGCAGGGGGTAGCTCTGGGGCCAACGTCCTGACTTTC. Protein: CSARRAGGSSGANVLTF.